The 8 T cell receptor beta chains listed next were all sequenced from one sample in a study of cytomegalovirus exposure and HLA in healthy donors. Produced via immunoSEQ multiplex PCR; TCRdb's table is partial and in-frame only. The sample includes over 150,000 clones, about 80% of them seen just once. Sequenced material: PBMCs. Every receptor here comes from a woman aged 18 to 35 in good health and CMV-seropositive.

The chain employs TRBV9 and TRBJ2-2; TRBD2 might be the D (6 bases). V gave up 0 bases and J gave up 4 bases, with 13 bases separating them. The germline CDR1 and CDR2 sequences are SGDLS and YYNGEE. The CDR3 is made up of 16 amino acids. The CDR3 protein is CASSVAGETRTGELFF. The CDR3 DNA sequence: TGTGCCAGCAGCGTAGCGGGGGAGACCCGCACCGGGGAGCTGTTTTTT.

The V call is TRBV5-1, the J call TRBJ2-1; TRBD2 matches at 12 bases. This CDR3 region has 14 residues. Germline V lookup: CDR1 SGHRS, CDR2 YFSETQ. Unmatched junction bases numbered 5, after V lost 4 bases and J lost 9 bases. The CDR3 nucleotides read TGCGCCAGCAGCCCACCGGGACTAGCGGGTGAGCAGTTCTTC. Amino acids: CASSPPGLAGEQFF.

The genes are TRBV5-1 and TRBJ1-2, with D unresolved. Deletions cut 4 bases from V and 2 bases from J, with 9 bases between. The length of the CDR3 is 13 residues. Germline V lookup: CDR1 SGHRS, CDR2 YFSETQ. The CDR3 region has the DNA TGCGCCAGCAGCATTATGGAGAACTATGGCTACACCTTC. It yields the protein CASSIMENYGYTF.

This clone appeared once. V gene TRBV18 combines with J gene TRBJ1-1; 7 bases are a match to TRBD1. V shed 4 bases and J 2 bases; nucleotides not matched to a gene: 10. The CDR3 extends over 16 amino acids. The germline V gene encodes CDR1 KGHSH and CDR2 LQKENI. The CDR3 loop reads CASSRGGGTANTEAFF. The CDR3 DNA reads as TGTGCCAGCTCACGAGGAGGGGGGACAGCTAACACTGAAGCTTTCTTT.

The chain recombines TRBV9 with TRBJ1-2; D perhaps matches TRBD1 (5 bases). Germline V gene data show CDR1 as SGDLS and CDR2 as YYNGEE. The CDR3 has 18 amino acids. V lost 3 bases and J 3 bases, leaving 24 bases between the germline ends. For the CDR3, the DNA is TGTGCCAGCAGCGCGGGCCGATCCGGGCCCCGGGGGGACTATGGCTACACCTTC. Translation gives CASSAGRSGPRGDYGYTF.

The CDR3 nucleotides read TGTGCCAGTAGTTTAAGGACAGGGGGGACGGAACTGTTTTTT. As protein: CASSLRTGGTELFF. The V call is TRBV19, the J call TRBJ1-4; 10 positions match TRBD1. The junction had 9 bases not matched to a gene; V was cut back by 5 bases and J by 12 bases. The CDR3 consists of 14 residues. CDR1 LNHDA and CDR2 SQIVND come from the germline V gene (reference sequence). The variable domain in full, with the rest retrieved from reference TRBV19 and TRBJ1-4, is DGGITQSPKYLFRKEGQNVTLSCEQNLNHDAMYWYRQDPGQGLRLIYYSQIVNDFQKGDIAEGYSVSREKKESFPLTVTSAQKNPTAFYLCASSLRTGGTELFFGSGTQLSVL.

The genes are TRBV5-1 and TRBJ2-3; TRBD2 aligns across 8 bases. Germline V gives CDR1 SGHRS, CDR2 YFSETQ. The CDR3 is made up of 15 amino acids. J was trimmed by 2 bases and V by 2 bases; bases with no gene match: 4. The CDR3: CASSLTGGPTDTQYF. Written as DNA, the CDR3 is TGCGCCAGCAGCTTAACGGGGGGGCCCACAGATACGCAGTATTTT.

The chain employs TRBV29-1 and TRBJ1-1, with unresolved D. Germline loops: CDR1 SQVTM, CDR2 ANQGSEA. The CDR3 loop spans 13 amino acids. V lost 7 bases, J lost 0 bases, and 12 bases lay in between. The CDR3 DNA reads as TGCAGCGCTTCCAGGCGCGTGAACACTGAAGCTTTCTTT. Translated: CSASRRVNTEAFF.